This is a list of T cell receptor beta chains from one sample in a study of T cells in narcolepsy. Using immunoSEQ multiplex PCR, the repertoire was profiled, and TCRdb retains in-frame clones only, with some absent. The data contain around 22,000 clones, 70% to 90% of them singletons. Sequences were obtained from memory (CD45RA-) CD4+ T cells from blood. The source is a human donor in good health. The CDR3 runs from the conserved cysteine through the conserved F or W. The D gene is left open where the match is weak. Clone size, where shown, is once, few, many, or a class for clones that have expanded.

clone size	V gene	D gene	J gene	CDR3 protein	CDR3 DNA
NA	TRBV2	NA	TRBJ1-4	CASSEPSREKLFF	TGTGCCAGCAGTGAACCCTCCCGGGAAAAACTGTTTTTT
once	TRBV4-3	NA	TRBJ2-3	CASSASTGSTDTQYF	TGCGCCAGCAGCGCATCGACAGGCAGCACAGATACGCAGTATTTT
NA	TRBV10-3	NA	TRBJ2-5	CAISERSQETQYF	TGTGCCATCAGTGAGAGGTCCCAAGAGACCCAGTACTTC
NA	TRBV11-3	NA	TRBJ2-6	CASSLGWDSGANVLTF	TGTGCCAGCAGCTTAGGATGGGACTCTGGGGCCAACGTCCTGACTTTC
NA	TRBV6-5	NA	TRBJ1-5	CASSTLERQPQHF	TGTGCCAGCAGCACCCTCGAGAGGCAGCCCCAGCATTTT
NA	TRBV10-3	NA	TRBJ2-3	CAIKAGASTDTQYF	TGTGCCATCAAGGCGGGGGCCTCCACAGATACGCAGTATTTT
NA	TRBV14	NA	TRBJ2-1	CASSKWTDHYNEQFF	TGTGCCAGCAGCAAATGGACAGATCACTACAATGAGCAGTTCTTC
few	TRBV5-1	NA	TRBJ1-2	CASSQFEGGGYTF	TGCGCCAGCAGCCAATTTGAGGGGGGTGGCTACACCTTC
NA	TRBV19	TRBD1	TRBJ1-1	CASSPWDSLNTEAFF	TGTGCCAGTAGTCCTTGGGACAGTTTGAACACTGAAGCTTTCTTT
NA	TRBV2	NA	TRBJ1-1	CASSIGTPRAEAFF	TGTGCCAGCAGTATTGGAACACCTAGAGCTGAAGCTTTCTTT
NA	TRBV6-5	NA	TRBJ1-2	CASSYNSLDGYTF	TGTGCCAGCAGTTACAACAGTTTGGATGGCTACACCTTC
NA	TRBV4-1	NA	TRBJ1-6	CASSLAGGAVSPLHF	TGCGCCAGCAGCCTCGCGGGGGGCGCGGTTTCACCCCTCCACTTT
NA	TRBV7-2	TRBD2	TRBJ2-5	CASSPKTSGVETQYF	TGTGCCAGCAGCCCGAAGACTAGCGGGGTAGAGACCCAGTACTTC